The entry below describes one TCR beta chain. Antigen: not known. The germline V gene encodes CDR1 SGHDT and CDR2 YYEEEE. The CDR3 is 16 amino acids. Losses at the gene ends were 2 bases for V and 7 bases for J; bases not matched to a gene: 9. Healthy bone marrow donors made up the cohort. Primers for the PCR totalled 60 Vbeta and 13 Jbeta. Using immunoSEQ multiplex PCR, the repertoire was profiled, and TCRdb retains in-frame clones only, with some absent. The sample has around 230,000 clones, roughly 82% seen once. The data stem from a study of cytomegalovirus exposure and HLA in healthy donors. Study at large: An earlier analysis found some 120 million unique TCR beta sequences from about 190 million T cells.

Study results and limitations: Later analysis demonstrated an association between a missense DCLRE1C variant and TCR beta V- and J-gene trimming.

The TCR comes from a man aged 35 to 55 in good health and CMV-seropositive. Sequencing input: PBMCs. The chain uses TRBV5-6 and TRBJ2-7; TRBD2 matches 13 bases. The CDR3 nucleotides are TGTGCCAGCAGCTTTGGGCCACTAGCGGGAGGGCGGGAGCAGTACTTC. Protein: CASSFGPLAGGREQYF.